Following are 26 T cell receptor beta chains from one sample sequenced in a study of T cell responses to AZD1222 COVID-19 vaccine. The repertoire was sequenced with immunoSEQ multiplex PCR; TCRdb's copy has only in-frame clones and lacks some. The sample has some 120,000 clones; 92% are singletons. Sequenced here: peripheral blood, sampled on day 0 of AZD1222 vaccination. The receptors shown here come from an adult in good health.

The J gene is TRBJ1-2, the V gene TRBV5-1, with D uncertain. Trimming cost V 3 bases and J 1 base, with 13 bases left between them. Germline V gives CDR1 SGHRS, CDR2 YFSETQ. The CDR3 covers 15 residues. As DNA, the CDR3 is TGCGCCAGCAGCTCCAAAGGTAGCAGTAACTATGGCTACACCTTC. This gives the protein CASSSKGSSNYGYTF.

The chain links TRBV6-5 to TRBJ1-3; no reliable D call. Germline V gives CDR1 MNHEY, CDR2 SVGAGI. The length of the CDR3 is 15 residues. Trimming removed 2 bases at V and 4 bases at J, with 12 bases between. In nucleotides, the CDR3 is TGTGCCAGCAGTTACCCATACCCTAGGGGAAACACCATATATTTT. Encoded protein: CASSYPYPRGNTIYF.

J is TRBJ2-7 and V is TRBV30; D remains unclear. This CDR3 comprises 12 residues. CDR1 and CDR2 from the germline V gene are GTSNPN and SVGIG (reference sequence). V dropped 1 base and J dropped 5 bases, with 9 bases sitting between them. The CDR3 coding sequence is TGTGCCTGGAGTGCAGGTTTCGACGAGCAGTACTTC. Protein product: CAWSAGFDEQYF. Combining the CDR3 with reference TRBV30 and TRBJ2-7 gives the whole variable domain SQTIHQWPATLVQPVGSPLSLECTVEGTSNPNLYWYRQAAGRGLQLLFYSVGIGQISSEVPQNLSASRPQDRQFILSSKKLLLSDSGFYLCAWSAGFDEQYFGPGTRLTVT.

DNA of the CDR3: TGCGCCAGCAGCCACCAGGGACTAGCGGTGACCTACGAGCAGTACTTC. Translated, it gives CASSHQGLAVTYEQYF. The chain is built from TRBV4-1 and TRBJ2-7, with 11 bases identical to TRBD2. CDR1 and CDR2 from the germline V gene are MGHRA and YSYEKL. CDR3 size: 16 residues. J lost 2 bases, V lost 3 bases, and 6 bases had no gene match.

The V gene is TRBV6-2 or TRBV6-3, the J gene TRBJ2-2; 8 bases are a match to TRBD1. Trimming took 6 bases from V and 3 from J; bases not matched to a gene: 9. The germline V gene encodes CDR1 MNHEY and CDR2 SVGEGT. CDR3 size: 16 residues. As DNA, the CDR3 is TGTGCCAGCAGCCCTATGGGACAGGCGTACACCGGGGAGCTGTTTTTT. Translating gives CASSPMGQAYTGELFF.

The chain carries TRBV6-5 and TRBJ1-5; D is possibly TRBD1 (6 bases). The CDR3 sequence is 15 residues long. V was cut by 7 bases and J by 4 bases, with 17 bases left in between. The germline V gene encodes CDR1 MNHEY and CDR2 SVGAGI. The CDR3 nucleotides read TGTGCCAGCAAAAATTGGGGCAGGGGTAATCAGCCCCAGCATTTT. Amino acid sequence: CASKNWGRGNQPQHF.

DNA for the CDR3: TGTGCCAGCACCGATATTCCAGACGGGAACTATGGCTACACCTTC. Residues: CASTDIPDGNYGYTF. The rearrangement links TRBV7-9 to TRBJ1-2; D remains ambiguous. The V end lost 7 bases, the J end lost 2 bases, and 17 bases lay between the germline ends. The CDR3 covers 15 residues. Germline V gene sequence: CDR1 SEHNR, CDR2 FQNEAQ (reference sequence).

The chain uses TRBV2 and TRBJ1-1; D gene ambiguous. The CDR3 contains 10 residues. The germline V gene has CDR1 SNHLY and CDR2 FYNNEI. The V gene lost 2 bases and the J gene lost 9 bases, with 4 bases spanning the gap. CDR3 coding DNA: TGTGCCAGCAGTGAACCGAAAGCTTTCTTT. This gives the protein CASSEPKAFF.

This chain joins TRBV13 and TRBJ2-5; D assignment may be TRBD1 or TRBD2 (5 bases each). Between the trimmed V and J ends, which lost 5 bases and 5 bases, there was a span of 12 bases. This CDR3 is 13 amino acids long. CDR1 PRHDT and CDR2 FYEKMQ come from the germline V gene (reference sequence). CDR3: CASSRGTAETQYF. CDR3 DNA: TGTGCCAGCAGCCGAGGGACGGCGGAGACCCAGTACTTC.

The chain is built from TRBV6-1 and TRBJ1-1, with 8 bases matching TRBD1. Germline CDR1 MNHNS, CDR2 SASEGT. This CDR3 spans 14 amino acids. The V segment lost 2 bases and the J segment 12 bases; nucleotides outside the gene matches: 11. The CDR3 spells CASSETPDRGATFF. As DNA, the CDR3 is TGTGCCAGCAGTGAAACGCCAGACAGGGGCGCAACTTTCTTT.

CDR3 coding DNA: TGCAGCGTTGATCCGGGACCGAGCCTGGTGGGTGGCTACACCTTC. It yields the protein CSVDPGPSLVGGYTF. V and J are TRBV29-1 and TRBJ1-2; perhaps TRBD1 as D (5 bases). Trimming removed 3 bases at V and 7 bases at J, with 21 bases between. This CDR3 has 15 amino acids. CDR1 and CDR2 from the germline V gene are SQVTM and ANQGSEA.

This chain connects TRBV7-9 to TRBJ2-7; D may be TRBD2 (6 bases). Trimming stripped 3 bases from V and 2 bases from J, with 11 bases between. The CDR3 sequence is 14 residues long. The germline CDR1 and CDR2 sequences are SEHNR and FQNEAQ (reference sequence). CDR3 loop: CASSFGGDPYEQYF. The CDR3 nucleotides read TGTGCCAGCAGCTTCGGAGGGGACCCCTACGAGCAGTACTTC.

The CDR3 DNA sequence: TGTGCCAGCAGCTTAGTCGGTACTTTGAGAAATCAGCCCCAGCATTTT. Protein: CASSLVGTLRNQPQHF. The rearrangement uses TRBV13 and TRBJ1-5; D remains unclear. The germline gives CDR1 PRHDT, CDR2 FYEKMQ (reference sequence). The CDR3 consists of 16 residues. V was clipped by 1 base and J by 4 bases, with 14 bases between them.

To note about this clone: Germline and junction disagree at one end, which may indicate a read error. The rearrangement links TRBV6-2 or TRBV6-3 to TRBJ1-5; no clear D. From germline, CDR1 is MNHEY and CDR2 SVGEGT. This CDR3 contains 15 residues. The CDR3 region is CASSYSRAGNQPQHF. CDR3 DNA: TGTGCCAGCAGCTACTCAAGGGCCGGCAATCAGCCCCAGCATTTT.

The chain joins TRBV9 to TRBJ2-7, with a tentative D call TRBD2 (6 bases). Germline lookup yields CDR1 SGDLS and CDR2 YYNGEE. The CDR3 totals 15 residues. V lost 0 bases to trimming and J lost 2 bases, with 12 bases between them. CDR3 nucleotide sequence: TGTGCCAGCAGCGTAGAGGCTAGCGCCCCCTACGAGCAGTACTTC. Its translation: CASSVEASAPYEQYF.

This clone was seen a few times. The rearrangement links TRBV2 to TRBJ2-1; 12 bases map to TRBD1. Germline trimming cut 4 bases from V and 6 bases from J; bases unmatched to any gene: 10. The CDR3 is 17 amino acids. Germline V CDR1 and CDR2: SNHLY, FYNNEI. CDR3 coding DNA: TGTGCCAGCAGTGCAGTCTTGACGGGACAGGGGGCCAATGAGCAGTTCTTC. Encoded protein: CASSAVLTGQGANEQFF.

J is TRBJ1-2 and V is TRBV18; D gene unclear. CDR3 length: 15 residues. V lost 3 bases to trimming and J lost 8 bases, with 19 bases between them. Germline V gene data show CDR1 as KGHSH and CDR2 as LQKENI. CDR3 DNA sequence: TGTGCCAGCTCACCCTTTACTGACCTAGGTGGAGGCTACACCTTC. The encoded protein is CASSPFTDLGGGYTF.

The chain uses TRBV28 and TRBJ2-3, with D maybe TRBD2 (5 bases). With 8 bases removed from V and 4 bases from J, the gap between germline ends came to 16 bases. Looked up from germline, CDR1 is MDHEN and CDR2 is SYDVKM. This CDR3 has 14 amino acids. The DNA for the CDR3 is TGTGCCAGCGGCCGACGGCGGGCCCCAGATACGCAGTATTTT. It specifies CASGRRRAPDTQYF.

This chain joins TRBV6-2 or TRBV6-3 and TRBJ2-1, with TRBD2 matching 11 bases. The germline V gene encodes CDR1 MNHEY and CDR2 SVGEGT. With 5 bases clipped from V and 3 bases from J, the junction kept 3 bases outside the gene matches. CDR3 length equals 15 residues. The DNA for the CDR3 is TGTGCCAGCAGTACGGGACTAGCGGACTACAATGAGCAGTTCTTC. Translated: CASSTGLADYNEQFF.

The chain employs TRBV28 and TRBJ2-1; perhaps TRBD2 as D (5 bases). Trimming left V 7 bases short and J 3 bases short, with 13 bases between. CDR1 is MDHEN and CDR2 is SYDVKM in the germline V gene. CDR3 length: 14 amino acids. CDR3 DNA sequence: TGTGCCAGCATCCGTGGACTTCTCTACAATGAGCAGTTCTTC. Amino acids: CASIRGLLYNEQFF. The whole variable domain, remainder taken from reference TRBV28 and TRBJ2-1, is DVKVTQSSRYLVKRTGEKVFLECVQDMDHENMFWYRQDPGLGLRLIYFSYDVKMKEKGDIPEGYSVSREKKERFSLILESASTNQTSMYLCASIRGLLYNEQFFGPGTRLTVL.

This rearrangement joins TRBV6-6 to TRBJ2-6, with D hard to call. CDR1 MNHNY and CDR2 SVGAGI come from the germline V gene (reference sequence). V lost 4 bases and J 0 bases, leaving 10 bases between the germline ends. The CDR3 sequence is 16 residues long. CDR3 DNA: TGTGCCAGCAGTTTTAGTATAGGCTCTGGGGCCAACGTCCTGACTTTC. It translates to CASSFSIGSGANVLTF.

This rearrangement joins TRBV28 to TRBJ1-2; D is ambiguous. Germline V gene lookup returns CDR1 MDHEN and CDR2 SYDVKM. V was pared by 6 bases and J by 4 bases, with 12 bases between. The CDR3 loop spans 13 amino acids. CDR3 bases: TGTGCCAGCAGATTAACCAGCACCTATGGCTACACCTTC. This encodes CASRLTSTYGYTF.

This chain links TRBV10-3 with TRBJ2-7, with TRBD2 as a possible D gene (6 bases). V lost 11 bases and J lost 0, with 17 bases in between. Germline CDR1 is ENHRY and CDR2 is SYGVKD. This CDR3 comprises 14 residues. The CDR3: CASAGQQASYEQYF. Written as DNA, the CDR3 is TGTGCCTCCGCGGGGCAGCAAGCCTCCTACGAGCAGTACTTC.

The V call is TRBV28, the J call TRBJ1-3, with unresolved D. The CDR3 is 16 residues long. V was shortened by 1 base and J by 2 bases, with 12 bases between the two germline ends. Germline assignment: CDR1 MDHEN and CDR2 SYDVKM. Here the CDR3 reads CASSLSGIWAGNTIYF. The DNA of the CDR3 is TGTGCCAGCAGTTTATCGGGGATTTGGGCTGGAAACACCATATATTTT.

The DNA of the CDR3 is TGTGCCAGCAGTGACTTCGAGACGGTTAATCTCATGAACACTGAAGCTTTCTTT. Translation: CASSDFETVNLMNTEAFF. J is TRBJ1-1 and V is TRBV6-4; D ambiguous. Germline lookup yields CDR1 MRHNA and CDR2 SNTAGT. Trimming removed 1 base at V and 0 bases at J, with 18 bases between. CDR3 length equals 18 residues.

This clone was observed a few times. The chain employs TRBV14 and TRBJ2-2; unclear D gene. The CDR3 has 12 residues. CDR1 and CDR2 (germline): SGHDN, FVKESK. The germline V and J ends were trimmed by 4 bases and 5 bases, with 5 bases remaining between them. Written as DNA, the CDR3 is TGTGCCAGCAGCCCGGATACCGGGGAGCTGTTTTTT. Protein: CASSPDTGELFF.